This section outlines one T cell receptor beta chain sequence together with its context. In its sample, this clone was seen a few times. It has no known antigen specificity. No much larger clonotype is one base removed from it; base qualities were not supplied. Each donor gave one peripheral blood draw, averaging roughly 0.11 L, which was collected into heparinised tubes. A BD FACSAria II and a panel including CD45RO, CCR7, CD25, CD127, CD95 and CD27 were used to sort naive, central memory, regulatory and stem cell-like memory CD4+ T cells. A purity above 95% was achieved for all sorted populations. PBMCs were isolated right away by Lymphoprep density gradient centrifugation and were stained directly, without culture. Samples were stained and sorted in pairs, with one healthy donor and one patient per experiment, so that batch effects were minimized. The High Capacity cDNA Reverse Transcription Kit was used to reverse transcribe all of the isolated RNA, meaning that expressed TCRB transcripts were what got sequenced. Deep immunoSEQ sequencing was performed on naive, central memory and regulatory T cell samples, with an average of about 3.57 million total reads per sample. Sorted cells were lysed in RLT buffer and RNA was extracted with DNase-treated RNeasy Micro or Mini kits, depending on cell number. To prevent cross-contamination, each cell subset was processed individually, whereas patient and healthy donor samples were processed jointly. Using the immunoSEQ multiplex PCR, TCRB sequences were amplified from cDNA into 87-bp fragments spanning the CDR3 region. Sequencing of the amplicons was performed on the Illumina HiSeq platform. From the authors' description of their analysis: Synthetic template baselines were used to correct PCR bias computationally, reads within Hamming distance 2 were collapsed, and singletons that could not be merged were discarded. Reads were aligned against IMGT to assign V, D and J genes, CDR3 length and insertions or deletions at six rearrangement sites. Within each subset, clonotype counts were normalized to the number of sorted cells before true diversity and Gini coefficients were calculated with the tcR R package. The overlap coefficient, calculated on TCRB nucleotide sequences, was used to measure repertoire sharing. Out-of-frame TCRB sequences from naive cells were analyzed as a proxy for the pre-selection repertoire. Held by TCRdb, this immuneACCESS table contains in-frame sequences only and omits some clones. Under half of the omission traces to an unresolved V gene where checked; the cause of the rest is unknown. That table supplies the V and J calls and clone size; D and trimming were determined from the DNA. The sample table holds about 900,000 clones, of which under 20% were seen once. Clones ranked in the top ten supply around 0.02% of the sample.

This sample stems from a study of beta chain features in type 1 diabetes (dated by TCRdb to the late 2010s). With respect to the entire study: Patients and healthy donors did not differ in mean age, gender distribution, total cell number or subset yield. A total of around 110,000,000 sorted cells were examined across all samples, and RNA yield correlated strongly with the number of cells per subset. In the study, TCRB repertoires of sorted circulating CD4+ T cell subsets from recently diagnosed type 1 diabetes patients were compared with those of matched healthy donors. Naive and central memory subsets were obtained from all 30 or so donors, but regulatory and stem cell-like memory subsets were isolated from only 8 patients and roughly eight healthy donors. The paper as a whole reports these results and caveats: The naive, central memory and regulatory TCRB repertoires appeared to resemble one another more closely among patients than among healthy donors. Shorter templates might have been favored by PCR, but patient and control samples were amplified and corrected together, so both groups would have been affected equally by any skew. Only small numbers of individuals were included in the HLA sub-analyses, which left unresolved whether HLA type had any influence on TCRB rearrangement. In all four CD4+ subsets, TCRB CDR3 length was moderately but significantly shorter in type 1 diabetes patients. Because cDNA was sequenced instead of genomic DNA, activated cells with high expression could be over-represented, although the groups did not differ in activation or CD3 levels. Fewer insertions and more nucleotide deletions at VDJ recombination sites were observed in patients with type 1 diabetes, implying thymic rearrangement abnormalities.

V is pruned by 6 bases and J by 5 bases, leaving 10 bases of the junction without a gene match. CDR1 and CDR2 are read off the germline V gene as SGHRS and YFSETQ. Spanning cysteine to phenylalanine, the CDR3 consists of 14 amino acids. Just CDR3 DNA is preserved here, 42 bases in frame from base 1. This clonotype originated in a woman under 30 in good health. The sequencing sample was made of naive CD4+ T cells from blood. Sample cell subset or site, as interpreted from the label and publication: true naive CD4+ T cells. The rearranged segments are TRBV5-1 and TRBJ2-7; TRBD1 fits 8 bases in the junction. The CDR3 in this case is CASTSSGQADEQYF. The DNA sequence is TGCGCCAGCACTAGTTCGGGACAGGCGGACGAGCAGTACTTC.